This TCR beta chain was obtained from a study of T cell responses to AZD1222 COVID-19 vaccine (dated by TCRdb to the early 2020s). Context from the whole study: A total of 230 to 250 trial participants underwent TCR sequencing, of whom about 200 received two doses of AZD1222 and some 25 received two doses of the MenACWY control vaccine. Enrollment into the trials was organized by age into subgroups of 18-55, 56-69 and 70-plus years, and those subgroups contained about 160, 30 and 59 TCR-sequenced participants, respectively. Results and caveats for the whole study, not just this receptor: Conclusions about previously exposed vaccinees are limited because only five or six AZD1222 recipients were SARS-CoV-2 seropositive at baseline. After two AZD1222 doses, spike-specific TCR breadth and depth were significantly higher than at day 0 and than in MenACWY recipients. In the small 56-69-year group, the increase in depth fell short of significance, most likely because of low power. Participants were mostly white British and included more females than males, and it was suggested by the authors that clonal diversity may have been underestimated. Reportedly, almost half of the unique spike-specific TCRs recognized epitopes lying outside the regions that are mutated in the B.1.351 and B.1.1.7 variants. No day 14 peak-response samples were available, so repertoires were characterized only after the peak T cell response. The whole spike protein was spanned by vaccine-associated CD4 TCRs, and dominant responses were seen in regions 160-218 and 743-854.

The CDR3 regions of human TCRbeta chains were analyzed by immunosequencing. From the authors' description of their analysis: Repertoire TCRs were checked for matches against a reference library of SARS-CoV-2-specific TCRs that had been generated using the MIRA antigen-specificity platform. Breadth was defined as the fraction of unique TCRs that were SARS-CoV-2-associated, and depth was defined as the fraction of total T cells that were SARS-CoV-2-associated. Each spike-specific TCR was assigned to its reactive spike region and to a CD4 or CD8 class using the MIRA data. Log10-transformed breadth and depth values were compared by one-way ANOVA with Sidak's multiple comparisons tests. What TCRdb holds here is the immuneACCESS table cut down to in-frame rearrangements. Part of the clones is not present; checked against another copy, under half of the missing clones reflect an unresolved V gene, and the others are unexplained. Clone size and V and J calls were adopted from that table, with D and trimming inferred from the DNA. The sample table shows some 180,000 clones, and 90% to 95% are seen once. The top ten hold about 1.8% of the sample.

The meaning of the sample's time point label: about 28 days (+/-7) after the second vaccine dose. AZD1222 recipients whose second dose came at about 4 weeks and those whose second dose came at about 12 weeks were combined into one group, since spike-specific TCR depth and breadth did not differ between the two schedules. Vaccinee samples were obtained from the UK trials COV001 and COV002, which included a single-blind randomized controlled phase 2/3 trial of AZD1222 (ChAdOx1 nCoV-19) in healthy adults. Trial participant PBMC samples were collected at day 0 and day 28 after the second dose for TCRbeta chain sequencing. Worth noting for this clone: No cognate antigen has been identified for it. Within one base of it there is no much larger clone, and no base qualities were kept.

Including the terminal cysteine and phenylalanine, the CDR3 comprises 11 residues. Just CDR3 DNA is preserved here, 33 bases in frame from base 1. The junction shows trimming of 4 bases on V and 7 bases on J, plus 10 bases between the germline ends. Sequences DFQATT (CDR1) and SNEGSKA (CDR2) are obtained from the germline V gene (reference sequence). The source material was peripheral blood, sampled 28 days after the second AZD1222 dose. The receptor was isolated from an adult who received the AZD1222 COVID-19 vaccine. The chain employs TRBV20-1 and TRBJ1-2; perhaps TRBD1 is the D gene, with 5 bases matching. The DNA is as follows: TGCAGTGCTACGACAGACGCTGGCTACACCTTC. It translates as CSATTDAGYTF.